This T cell receptor beta chain comes out of a study of cytomegalovirus exposure and HLA in healthy donors. Regarding the study as a whole: Analysis was carried out at a later point, and it linked a missense DCLRE1C variant to TCR beta V- and J-gene trimming.

This CDR3 spans 14 amino acids. V lost 2 bases, J lost 1 base, and 9 bases lay in between. The germline V gene has CDR1 SGHNT and CDR2 YYREEE (reference sequence). This clone was detected a few times. The antigen is not known. The PCR ran on 60 Vbeta and 13 Jbeta primers. Sequenced by immunoSEQ multiplex PCR; TCRdb stores in-frame clones only, minus some. The sample yields about 170,000 clones, approximately 75% seen once. The V and J genes are TRBV5-4 and TRBJ2-5, with TRBD1 as a possible D gene (6 bases). Sequencing input: PBMCs. The clonotype originates from a girl aged 10 to 17 in good health and CMV-seronegative. CDR3 sequence: CASSFRDIQETQYF. For the CDR3, the DNA is TGTGCCAGCAGCTTCCGGGACATCCAAGAGACCCAGTACTTC.